This T cell receptor beta chain derives from a study of cytomegalovirus exposure and HLA in healthy donors. Findings of the study overall: Later genetic work tied a missense DCLRE1C variant to beta-chain V and J trimming. Previously analyzed data showed that most TCR beta V segments were productive at a frequency of about 87% or about 30%. Most CMV-associated TCR beta chains appeared HLA-restricted in a later analysis.

CDR3 length: 17 residues. V gave up 4 bases and J gave up 0 bases; unmatched junction bases: 4. Germline V CDR1 and CDR2: SGHRS, YFSETQ. Points on this clone: Its specificity is not known.

Researchers ran the PCR with 60 Vbeta and 13 Jbeta primers. TCRdb's copy holds only in-frame clones and misses some; the assay was immunoSEQ multiplex PCR. Here the sample spans over 50,000 clones, 80% to 90% being singletons. The receptor was isolated from a man aged 25-45 years in good health and CMV-seropositive. The chain couples TRBV5-1 to TRBJ2-2, with 12 bases that match TRBD2. Sequences were obtained from PBMCs. The CDR3 nucleotides are TGCGCCAGCAGCAGAGGGACTAGCGGGCCGAACACCGGGGAGCTGTTTTTT. Translated, it gives CASSRGTSGPNTGELFF.